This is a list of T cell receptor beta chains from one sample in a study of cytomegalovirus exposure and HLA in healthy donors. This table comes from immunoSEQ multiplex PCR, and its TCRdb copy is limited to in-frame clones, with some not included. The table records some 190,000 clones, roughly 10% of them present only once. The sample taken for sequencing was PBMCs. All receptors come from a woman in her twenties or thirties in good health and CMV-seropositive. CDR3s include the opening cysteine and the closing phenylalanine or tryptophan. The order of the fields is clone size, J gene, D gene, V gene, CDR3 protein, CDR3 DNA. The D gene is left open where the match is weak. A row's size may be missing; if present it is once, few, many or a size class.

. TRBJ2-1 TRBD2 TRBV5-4 CASSPSGRGGNEQFF TGTGCCAGCAGCCCCAGCGGGAGGGGGGGGAATGAGCAGTTCTTC
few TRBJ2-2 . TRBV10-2 CASSGKGLSNTGELFF TGCGCCAGCAGTGGAAAGGGACTCTCAAACACCGGGGAGCTGTTTTTT
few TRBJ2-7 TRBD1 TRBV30 CAWSGTGAYEQYF TGTGCCTGGAGTGGGACAGGAGCCTACGAGCAGTACTTC
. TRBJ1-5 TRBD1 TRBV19 CASSLGTGLLGQPQHF TGTGCCAGTAGTCTCGGGACAGGGTTATTGGGTCAGCCCCAGCATTTT
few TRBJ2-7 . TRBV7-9 CASSPSPYEQYF TGTGCCAGCAGCCCCAGTCCCTACGAGCAGTACTTC
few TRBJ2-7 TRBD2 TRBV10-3 CAIRPGLAGVEQYF TGTGCCATCCGACCGGGACTAGCGGGAGTCGAGCAGTACTTC
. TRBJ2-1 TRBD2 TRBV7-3 CASSRGLADNEQFF TGTGCCAGCAGCCGGGGACTAGCGGACAATGAGCAGTTCTTC
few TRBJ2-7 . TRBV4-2 CASSRGLISSYEQYF TGTGCCAGCAGCCGAGGACTTATCAGCTCCTACGAGCAGTACTTC
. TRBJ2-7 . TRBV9 CASSVTMREGLYEQYF TGTGCCAGCAGCGTAACAATGAGAGAGGGCCTCTACGAGCAGTACTTC
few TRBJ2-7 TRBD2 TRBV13 CASSLGLDTYEQYF TGTGCCAGCAGCTTGGGACTAGATACCTACGAGCAGTACTTC